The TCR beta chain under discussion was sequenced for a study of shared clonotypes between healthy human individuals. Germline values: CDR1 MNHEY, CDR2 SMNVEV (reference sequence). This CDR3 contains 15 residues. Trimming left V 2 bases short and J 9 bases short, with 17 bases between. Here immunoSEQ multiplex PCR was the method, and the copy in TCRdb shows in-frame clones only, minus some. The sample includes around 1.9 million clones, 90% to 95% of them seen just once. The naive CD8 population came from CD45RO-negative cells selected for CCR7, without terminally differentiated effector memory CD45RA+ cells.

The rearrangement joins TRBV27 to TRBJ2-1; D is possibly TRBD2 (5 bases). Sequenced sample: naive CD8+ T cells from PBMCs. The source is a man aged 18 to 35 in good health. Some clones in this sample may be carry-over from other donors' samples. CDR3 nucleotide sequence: TGTGCCAGCAGTTTAACTGCGACTACCCAATTTGAGCAGTTCTTC. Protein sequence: CASSLTATTQFEQFF.